Below are 27 T cell receptor beta chains sequenced from a single sample in a study of STAT3 mutations in large granular lymphocyte leukemia. Study-level results: In T-cell large granular lymphocyte leukemia, about half of patients showed multiple immunodominant subclonotypes.

The table came from immunoSEQ multiplex PCR; TCRdb's copy has only in-frame clones and leaves some out. The table records roughly 6,600 clones, approximately 62% of them present only once. Antigen specificity for these receptors is unknown. The specimen sequenced was peripheral blood mononuclear cells. The receptors shown here come from a boy aged 10-17 years with T-cell large granular lymphocyte leukemia. Some clones in this sample may be carry-over from other donors' samples.

This clone has just a few counts. The chain carries TRBV13 and TRBJ1-6; D perhaps matches TRBD1 (6 bases). The CDR3 extends over 15 amino acids. Trimming stripped 2 bases from V and 5 bases from J, with 10 bases between. The germline CDR1 and CDR2 sequences are PRHDT and FYEKMQ (reference sequence). CDR3 nucleotide sequence: TGTGCCAGCAGCTTAACAGGGTTCAATAATTCACCCCTCCACTTT. Translating it yields CASSLTGFNNSPLHF.

This rearrangement joins TRBV5-1 to TRBJ2-3; 7 positions agree with TRBD1. This CDR3 is 14 amino acids long. Germline trimming cut 4 bases from V and 1 base from J; bases unmatched to any gene: 3. The germline gives CDR1 SGHRS, CDR2 YFSETQ. The CDR3 loop reads CASSGDSGTDTQYF. For the CDR3, the DNA is TGCGCCAGCAGCGGGGACAGTGGCACAGATACGCAGTATTTT.

The chain has TRBV28 and TRBJ2-5; possibly TRBD1 for D (7 bases). The V end lost 6 bases, the J end lost 6 bases, and 20 bases lay between the germline ends. Germline CDR1 reads MDHEN; CDR2 reads SYDVKM. The CDR3 totals 15 residues. CDR3 residues: CASSQRRGPAKTQYF. The CDR3 DNA reads TGTGCCAGCAGCCAGAGGAGGGGGCCCGCGAAGACCCAGTACTTC.

The chain has TRBV6-5 and TRBJ1-3; tentatively, D is TRBD1 (5 bases). V was cut by 6 bases and J by 4 bases, with 13 bases left in between. This CDR3 has 14 amino acids. CDR1 and CDR2 from the germline V gene are MNHEY and SVGAGI. The chain's CDR3 is CASRLREAGNTIYF. The CDR3 nucleotides read TGTGCCAGCAGACTCAGGGAAGCAGGAAACACCATATATTTT.

This clone was counted a few times. The chain has TRBV6-6 and TRBJ2-7; 8 nucleotides match TRBD1. Germline CDR1 is MNHNY and CDR2 is SVGAGI (reference sequence). Trimming removed 5 bases from V and 4 bases from J; junction bases left unmatched: 7. The CDR3 covers 14 residues. The CDR3 sequence is CASSRTGSMYEQYF. The CDR3 nucleotides are TGTGCCAGCAGTAGGACAGGGTCTATGTACGAGCAGTACTTC.

This clone was counted a few times. V is TRBV5-1 and J is TRBJ1-5; a possible D gene is TRBD1 (6 bases). Germline CDR1 SGHRS, CDR2 YFSETQ. The CDR3 spans 14 residues. Trimming removed 1 base from V and 5 bases from J, with 10 bases in between. The CDR3 region has the DNA TGCGCCAGCAGCTTGCCCGAGGGGGATCAGCCCCAGCATTTT. As protein: CASSLPEGDQPQHF.

J is TRBJ2-7 and V is TRBV30; D is uncertain. Trimming stripped 2 bases from V and 0 bases from J, with 8 bases between. Germline CDR1 reads GTSNPN; CDR2 reads SVGIG (reference sequence). This CDR3 comprises 13 residues. CDR3 residues: CAWSRGGSYEQYF. DNA for the CDR3: TGTGCCTGGAGTCGAGGCGGCTCCTACGAGCAGTACTTC. The entire variable domain, with the rest obtained from reference TRBV30 and TRBJ2-7, is as follows: SQTIHQWPATLVQPVGSPLSLECTVEGTSNPNLYWYRQAAGRGLQLLFYSVGIGQISSEVPQNLSASRPQDRQFILSSKKLLLSDSGFYLCAWSRGGSYEQYFGPGTRLTVT.

This rearrangement joins TRBV10-2 to TRBJ2-3, with 7 bases that match TRBD1. The J segment lost 0 bases and the V segment lost 4 bases, leaving 4 bases of the junction unmatched. Germline V lookup: CDR1 WSHSY, CDR2 SAAADI. There are 15 residues in the CDR3. CDR3 nucleotides: TGCGCCAGCAGTGTAAGGGACAGAAGCACAGATACGCAGTATTTT. Translated, it gives CASSVRDRSTDTQYF.

The gene calls are TRBV5-6 and TRBJ1-3; no definite D call. Germline loops: CDR1 SGHDT, CDR2 YYEEEE. This CDR3 contains 16 residues. Trimming cost V 2 bases and J 0 bases, with 12 bases left between them. The CDR3 region is CASSFGPISSGNTIYF. CDR3 DNA: TGTGCCAGCAGCTTCGGACCCATCAGCTCTGGAAACACCATATATTTT.

This clone showed up just a few times. J is TRBJ1-6 and V is TRBV9; the D is unclear. The CDR3 runs 15 residues. Per the germline V gene, CDR1 is SGDLS and CDR2 is YYNGEE. With 0 bases removed from V and 5 bases from J, the gap between germline ends came to 9 bases. CDR3 sequence: CASSVGGSDNSPLHF. In DNA form, the CDR3 reads TGTGCCAGCAGCGTAGGAGGGTCCGATAATTCACCCCTCCACTTT.

V gene TRBV14 combines with J gene TRBJ2-7; D is uncertain. Trimming took off 4 bases at V and 6 bases at J, with 13 bases between the two ends. The CDR3 length is 13 residues. Germline CDR1 reads SGHDN; CDR2 reads FVKESK. DNA of the CDR3: TGTGCCAGCAGCCCTAGGGCGAGGATCGAGCAGTACTTC. It yields the protein CASSPRARIEQYF.

V gene TRBV5-4 combines with J gene TRBJ2-7; D ambiguous. Per germline, CDR1 SGHNT and CDR2 YYREEE (reference sequence). V was pared by 1 base and J by 4 bases, with 12 bases between. This CDR3 is 14 amino acids long. CDR3 in DNA: TGTGCCAGCAGCTTGACTGTGGGTGGGTACGAGCAGTACTTC. This translates into CASSLTVGGYEQYF.

J is TRBJ1-6 and V is TRBV4-2; no reliable D call. Trimming pared 5 bases from V and 2 bases from J, leaving 16 bases between. The germline V gene encodes CDR1 LGHNA and CDR2 YNFKEQ. CDR3 length equals 17 residues. The CDR3 loop reads CASSTPNGSPYNSPLHF. Written as DNA, the CDR3 is TGTGCCAGCAGCACCCCTAACGGGTCCCCCTATAATTCACCCCTCCACTTT.

This clone was observed a handful of times. The chain has TRBV30 and TRBJ2-7; D is unclear. The CDR3 is 12 residues long. The ends were cut back, 0 bases at V and 2 bases at J, with 5 bases in the middle. From germline, CDR1 is GTSNPN and CDR2 SVGIG (reference sequence). The CDR3 here is CAWSVGTYEQYF. In DNA form, the CDR3 reads TGTGCCTGGAGTGTAGGGACCTACGAGCAGTACTTC.

The CDR3 nucleotides read TGTGCCACCAGCAGAGAAAAAGGGACAGGGGAAACTAACTATGGCTACACCTTC. Translated: CATSREKGTGETNYGYTF. J is TRBJ1-2 and V is TRBV15; the match to TRBD1 covers 10 bases. CDR3 length: 18 residues. Germline V gives CDR1 LNHNV, CDR2 YYDKDF (reference sequence). Losses at the gene ends were 0 bases for V and 0 bases for J; bases not matched to a gene: 7.

CDR3 in amino acids: CATSRGQPSSYNSPLHF. The CDR3 bases are TGTGCCACCAGCAGAGGGCAACCGAGCTCCTATAATTCACCCCTCCACTTT. The chain uses TRBV15 and TRBJ1-6; D gene ambiguous. V was trimmed by 1 base and J by 0 bases, leaving 10 bases between them. Germline lookup yields CDR1 LNHNV and CDR2 YYDKDF (reference sequence). This CDR3 region has 17 residues.

The V and J genes are TRBV5-1 and TRBJ2-7, with TRBD2 identical over 9 bases. The CDR3 covers 14 residues. Germline V gene data show CDR1 as SGHRS and CDR2 as YFSETQ. V shed 2 bases, J shed 0 bases, and the junction held 0 bases outside the gene matches. Here the CDR3 DNA reads TGCGCCAGCAGCTTTAGCGGGAGCTCCTACGAGCAGTACTTC. Its protein product is CASSFSGSSYEQYF. The full variable domain, completed using reference TRBV5-1 and TRBJ2-7, is KAGVTQTPRYLIKTRGQQVTLSCSPISGHRSVSWYQQTPGQGLQFLFEYFSETQRNKGNFPGRFSGRQFSNSRSEMNVSTLELGDSALYLCASSFSGSSYEQYFGPGTRLTVT.

The chain carries TRBV18 and TRBJ2-7, with TRBD1 identical over 8 bases. This CDR3 region has 16 residues. The V gene's germline CDR1 is KGHSH and CDR2 LQKENI. The J segment lost 3 bases and the V segment lost 0 bases, leaving 7 bases of the junction unmatched. The CDR3 DNA reads as TGTGCCAGCTCACCACCCAGGGACAGGCTGGGCTACGAGCAGTACTTC. It is translated as CASSPPRDRLGYEQYF.

The chain has TRBV12-5 and TRBJ2-3, with D possibly TRBD2 on 6 matching bases. V was trimmed by 1 base and J by 2 bases, leaving 13 bases between them. The V gene's germline CDR1 is LGHNT and CDR2 FRNRAP. The CDR3 is made up of 16 amino acids. Here the CDR3 reads CASGLGAGTYTDTQYF. The CDR3 coding sequence is TGTGCTAGTGGTTTGGGGGCCGGGACTTACACAGATACGCAGTATTTT.

This clone was detected only a few times. The chain recombines TRBV9 with TRBJ2-3; TRBD2 matches 7 bases. The ends lost 1 base at V and 3 bases at J; junction bases unmatched: 11. Germline V lookup: CDR1 SGDLS, CDR2 YYNGEE. The CDR3 runs to 17 residues. CDR3 protein: CASSVTPGGGSTDTQYF. The CDR3 DNA reads as TGTGCCAGCAGCGTAACCCCCGGCGGGGGTTCTACAGATACGCAGTATTTT.

This clone appeared a single time. The J gene is TRBJ2-3, the V gene TRBV27; the D gene is possibly TRBD1 (5 bases). The germline V gene encodes CDR1 MNHEY and CDR2 SMNVEV (reference sequence). The CDR3 covers 14 residues. V lost 7 bases and J lost 3, with 14 bases in between. CDR3 sequence (DNA): TGTGCCAGCACAGGGCAGATTGGGACAGATACGCAGTATTTT. It specifies CASTGQIGTDTQYF.

The chain joins TRBV5-1 to TRBJ2-1; weak D call: TRBD1 (5 bases). The CDR3 sequence is 16 residues long. Trimming removed 6 bases at V and 4 bases at J, with 20 bases between. Germline V CDR1 and CDR2: SGHRS, YFSETQ. The CDR3 protein is CASTPQALRSYNEQFF. CDR3 DNA sequence: TGCGCCAGCACCCCACAGGCGCTACGATCTTACAATGAGCAGTTCTTC.

The rearrangement joins TRBV6-5 to TRBJ1-2; TRBD1 agrees at 9 bases. The ends lost 6 bases at V and 2 bases at J; junction bases unmatched: 7. The CDR3 sequence is 15 residues long. Germline CDR1 and CDR2: MNHEY and SVGAGI. The CDR3 is CASRLGTGQNYGYTF. In DNA, the CDR3 is TGTGCCAGCAGGTTGGGGACAGGGCAGAACTATGGCTACACCTTC.

This clone was observed a handful of times. The rearrangement links TRBV6-5 to TRBJ2-7; D is perhaps TRBD2 (5 bases). CDR1 MNHEY and CDR2 SVGAGI come from the germline V gene. The V and J ends lost 3 bases and 1 base respectively, with 13 bases between them. The CDR3 runs to 15 residues. CDR3 region: CASSYSASLSYEQYF. The CDR3 nucleotides are TGTGCCAGCAGTTATAGCGCGTCCTTATCCTACGAGCAGTACTTC.

The V gene is TRBV4-2, the J gene TRBJ1-5; 7 positions agree with TRBD1. CDR1 and CDR2 (germline): LGHNA, YNFKEQ. The length of the CDR3 is 13 residues. Germline trimming cut 4 bases from V and 4 bases from J; bases unmatched to any gene: 1. This chain's CDR3 is CASSRDRNQPQHF. DNA for the CDR3: TGTGCCAGCAGCCGGGACAGAAATCAGCCCCAGCATTTT.

V and J are TRBV5-4 and TRBJ1-4, with 7 bases lining up with TRBD1. Unmatched junction bases numbered 4, after V lost 0 bases and J lost 5 bases. Germline values: CDR1 SGHNT, CDR2 YYREEE (reference sequence). The CDR3 contains 15 residues. The CDR3 nucleotides are TGTGCCAGCAGCTTGGGGCAGGGGGGGAATGAAAAACTGTTTTTT. Translating it yields CASSLGQGGNEKLFF. Full variable domain (missing parts from reference TRBV5-4 and TRBJ1-4): ETGVTQSPTHLIKTRGQQVTLRCSSQSGHNTVSWYQQALGQGPQFIFQYYREEENGRGNFPPRFSGLQFPNYSSELNVNALELDDSALYLCASSLGQGGNEKLFFGSGTQLSVL.

The genes are TRBV7-9 and TRBJ1-2; 7 bases match TRBD1. There are 16 residues in the CDR3. J gave up 0 bases and V 5 bases, and 9 bases lay outside the gene matches. Per the germline V gene, CDR1 is SEHNR and CDR2 is FQNEAQ (reference sequence). CDR3 nucleotide sequence: TGTGCCAGCAGCCGGGACAGATTCGATACTAACTATGGCTACACCTTC. The encoded protein is CASSRDRFDTNYGYTF. The complete variable domain, with remaining parts taken from reference TRBV7-9 and TRBJ1-2, reads DTGVSQNPRHKITKRGQNVTFRCDPISEHNRLYWYRQTLGQGPEFLTYFQNEAQLEKSRLLSDRFSAERPKGSFSTLEIQRTEQGDSAMYLCASSRDRFDTNYGYTFGSGTRLTVV.